This T cell receptor beta chain was found in a study of brain T cells in children with intractable seizures. Some clones are missing from TCRdb's copy, which holds only in-frame ones; the method was immunoSEQ multiplex PCR. The sample consists of around 100,000 clones, approximately 94% of them appearing once. The CDR3 covers 14 residues. Germline values: CDR1 SGHVS, CDR2 FQNEAQ. V trimming: 7 bases; J trimming: 9 bases; junction bases outside the gene matches: 12. Before surgery, patients took at least one anti-epileptic drug. The sequencing here drew on peripheral blood, taken at surgery. The sequence came from a boy less than two years old with hemimegalencephaly and intractable seizures. The rearrangement joins TRBV7-8 to TRBJ1-3, with 7 bases lining up with TRBD1. For the CDR3, the DNA is TGTGCCAGCATCGGGATCAGGGGGAGTAGCACCATATATTTT. It yields the protein CASIGIRGSSTIYF. Based on the CDR3 plus reference TRBV7-8 and TRBJ1-3, the full variable domain is GAGVSQSPRYKVAKRGQDVALRCDPISGHVSLFWYQQALGQGPEFLTYFQNEAQLDKSGLPSDRFFAERPEGSVSTLKIQRTQQEDSAVYLCASIGIRGSSTIYFGEGSWLTVV.